This T cell receptor (beta chain) was sequenced during a study of vaccination and CD4 T cells after COVID-19. Points from the study as a whole: The median number of SARS-CoV-2-reactive clonotypes increased from approximately 23 to 38, a change that did not reach significance.

With the Oncomine TCR Beta short-read assay, DNA from cultured CD4+ T cells was sequenced. It was from cultured CD4+ T cells that genomic DNA was extracted. TCRdb analysed the PCR reads with MiXCR anew, one entry per CDR3 protein. The table shows about 10,000 distinct CDR3 sequences, with roughly 25% occurring only once. Treatment specified: approximately nine-day PBMC culture with coronavirus spike peptide pools or control peptides (ViraFEST assay). Each well received two million PBMCs, cultured with 10 IU/ml IL-2 and 8 to 10 ug/ml peptide pools. Germline CDR1 reads SGHTA; CDR2 reads FQGTGA. The CDR3 has 15 residues. V was pared by 1 base and J by 11 bases, with 15 bases between. This clonotype was seen a few times. Antigen unknown.

Material: CD4+ T cells from blood, cultured in vitro, obtained before SARS-CoV-2 vaccination. The J gene is TRBJ1-6, the V gene TRBV7-3, with D possibly matching TRBD1 (5 bases). This clonotype originated in a human donor who received a COVID-19 vaccine. For the CDR3, the DNA is TGTGCCAGCAGCTTAATGGCACGGGGACGGACACCCCTCCACTTT. Its translation is CASSLMARGRTPLHF.